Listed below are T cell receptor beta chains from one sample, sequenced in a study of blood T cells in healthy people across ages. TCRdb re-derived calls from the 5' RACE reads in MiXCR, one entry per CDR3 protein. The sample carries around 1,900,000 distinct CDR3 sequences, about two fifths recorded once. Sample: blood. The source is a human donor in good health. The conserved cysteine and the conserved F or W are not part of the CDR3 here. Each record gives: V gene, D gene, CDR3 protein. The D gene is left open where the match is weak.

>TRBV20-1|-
SASMREQY
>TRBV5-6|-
ASSNPNPPNYGYT
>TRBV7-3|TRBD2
ASSSGRSGRYNEQF
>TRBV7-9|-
ASSSLFGYNEQF
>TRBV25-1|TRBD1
ASSEIEGAGPYGYT
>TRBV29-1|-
SVPSATDTQY
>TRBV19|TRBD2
ASSILAGASTGELF
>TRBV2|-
ASSPQGADIHWRSYEQY
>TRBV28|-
ASSHLREAGANVLT
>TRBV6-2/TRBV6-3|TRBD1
ASRATSGTGAYEQY
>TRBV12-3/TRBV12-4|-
ASTTVYGYT
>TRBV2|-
ASSESVSSYEQY
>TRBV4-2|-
ASSQEVTGSETQY
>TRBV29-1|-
SVEWGRWQF
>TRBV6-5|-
ASSYSRKTGPISGANVLT
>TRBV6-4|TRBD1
ASRKTPGTGFSNQPQH
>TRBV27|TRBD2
ASSLSGGARIQRTDTQY
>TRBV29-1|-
SVIDSSYEQY
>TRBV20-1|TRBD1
SLEIPGQGSGYT
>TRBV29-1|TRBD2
SVFTSGGLATKDTQY
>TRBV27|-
ASSSFKTYEQY
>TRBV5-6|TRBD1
ASSWGFGTGLTDTQY
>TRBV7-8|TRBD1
ASSYQTGPAF
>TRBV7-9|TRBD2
ASSSAGGSSDEQY
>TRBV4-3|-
ASSPQRPDTQY
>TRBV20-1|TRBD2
NATGTSGGGYNEQF
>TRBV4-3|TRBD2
ASSQLSSGGARDTQY
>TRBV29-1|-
SALKLGQGYGYT
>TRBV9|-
ASSVTISDGYT
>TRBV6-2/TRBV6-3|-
ASSYESPYEQY
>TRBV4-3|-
ASSQGAAGGTYTDTQY
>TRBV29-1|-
SAGGRDTGELF
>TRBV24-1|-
ATSDTPEAYGYT
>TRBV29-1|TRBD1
SVELGTENTEAF
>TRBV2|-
ASSPPRVYEKLF
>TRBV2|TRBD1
ASTRDSNSPLH
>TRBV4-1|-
ASSLWTTLDTDTQY
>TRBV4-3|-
ASSHFIRGPRDYGYT
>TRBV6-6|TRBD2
ASRRTSGGAIDTQY
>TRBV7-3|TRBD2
ASSPLGAGGLNEQF
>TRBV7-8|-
ASTRSTSPDQPQH
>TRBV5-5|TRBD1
ASSLTGEGIQY
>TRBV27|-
ASTSLRAPLNYGYT
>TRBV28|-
ASSLPQVGDSPLH
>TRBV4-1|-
AGSQTGWGTQY
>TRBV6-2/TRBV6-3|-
ATWVRGGNEQF